The 14 T cell receptor beta chains below all came from one sample that was sequenced in a study of OX40 agonist ivuxolimab in advanced cancers. The assay was immunoSEQ multiplex PCR, and TCRdb's table has in-frame clones only and misses some. The table includes roughly 62,000 clones, more than 90% detected once. The sample in question was CD4+ or CD8+ T cells sorted from blood, obtained in a trial of the OX40 agonist ivuxolimab. These receptors all come from an adult with an advanced solid tumor such as melanoma, head and neck, liver or kidney cancer.

This rearrangement joins TRBV23-1 to TRBJ1-1; 7 bases are a match to TRBD1. TRBV23-1 is an ORF for which the function is uncertain. The ends lost 7 bases at V and 1 base at J; junction bases unmatched: 9. The CDR3 has 15 residues. The CDR3 DNA reads as TGCGCCAGCACCAGGGACAGTCGGAGGAACACTGAAGCTTTCTTT. Residues: CASTRDSRRNTEAFF.

This chain uses TRBV9 with TRBJ2-2; 7 bases map to TRBD1. The CDR3 spans 15 residues. Germline V lookup: CDR1 SGDLS, CDR2 YYNGEE. V was pared by 1 base and J by 7 bases, with 7 bases of the junction left unmatched. CDR3 DNA: TGTGCCAGCAGCGTACAGACAGGGTCGGGCGGGGAGCTGTTTTTT. Translation gives CASSVQTGSGGELFF.

The chain employs TRBV19 and TRBJ1-2, with 10 bases that match TRBD1. There are 16 residues in the CDR3. Looked up from germline, CDR1 is LNHDA and CDR2 is SQIVND (reference sequence). V lost 5 bases to trimming and J lost 5 bases; unmatched junction nucleotides: 11. CDR3 residues: CASSPTGTGAGYGYTF. The CDR3 nucleotides are TGTGCCAGTAGTCCAACCGGGACAGGGGCTGGTTATGGCTACACCTTC. The full variable domain, rest sourced from reference TRBV19 and TRBJ1-2, is DGGITQSPKYLFRKEGQNVTLSCEQNLNHDAMYWYRQDPGQGLRLIYYSQIVNDFQKGDIAEGYSVSREKKESFPLTVTSAQKNPTAFYLCASSPTGTGAGYGYTFGSGTRLTVV.

This clone appeared once. The chain joins TRBV6-1 to TRBJ2-3, with D perhaps TRBD1 (5 bases). Germline V CDR1 and CDR2: MNHNS, SASEGT. CDR3 length: 13 amino acids. V was cut by 2 bases and J by 10 bases, with 13 bases left in between. CDR3 sequence reads: CASSENGQGAQYF. CDR3 DNA: TGTGCCAGCAGTGAAAACGGGCAGGGTGCGCAGTATTTT.

V usage is TRBV10-1 and J usage is TRBJ2-1; D is unresolved. CDR1 WNHNN and CDR2 SYGVQD come from the germline V gene (reference sequence). CDR3 length: 14 amino acids. V was cut by 4 bases and J by 5 bases, with 12 bases left in between. Here the CDR3 reads CASSGFGVNNEQFF. CDR3 DNA sequence: TGCGCCAGCAGTGGGTTTGGGGTGAACAATGAGCAGTTCTTC.

The gene calls are TRBV15 and TRBJ2-7; 8 bases map to TRBD1. Germline CDR1 LNHNV, CDR2 YYDKDF (reference sequence). The CDR3 sequence is 13 residues long. V was clipped by 6 bases and J by 6 bases; unmatched bases: 7. For the CDR3, the DNA is TGTGCCACCAGTGGACAGGGCCTCGGCGAGCAGTACTTC. Protein product: CATSGQGLGEQYF. The full variable domain, in which reference TRBV15 and TRBJ2-7 provide the parts outside the CDR3, is DAMVIQNPRYQVTQFGKPVTLSCSQTLNHNVMYWYQQKSSQAPKLLFHYYDKDFNNEADTPDNFQSRRPNTSFCFLDIRSPGLGDTAMYLCATSGQGLGEQYFGPGTRLTVT.

The gene calls are TRBV18 and TRBJ1-1; 9 bases line up with TRBD1. From germline, CDR1 is KGHSH and CDR2 LQKENI. This CDR3 comprises 14 residues. The V gene end was trimmed by 4 bases and the J gene end by 8 bases; junction bases not matched to a gene: 8. DNA for the CDR3: TGTGCCAGCTCACAGAATGGACAGGGGATGGAAGCTTTCTTT. It specifies CASSQNGQGMEAFF.

The chain combines TRBV6-5 with TRBJ1-1; 8 bases map to TRBD1. The germline V gene has CDR1 MNHEY and CDR2 SVGAGI. Losses at the gene ends were 6 bases for V and 6 bases for J; bases not matched to a gene: 9. This CDR3 comprises 14 residues. The CDR3 loop reads CASRSQQGVAEAFF. In nucleotides, the CDR3 is TGTGCCAGCAGATCGCAACAGGGGGTCGCTGAAGCTTTCTTT.

V usage is TRBV6-5 and J usage is TRBJ2-7; perhaps TRBD1 as D (7 bases). This CDR3 is built from 14 residues. The V gene's germline CDR1 is MNHEY and CDR2 SVGAGI. Trimming removed 6 bases at V and 4 bases at J, with 16 bases between. Here the CDR3 reads CASRTGDLLYEQYF. The CDR3 DNA follows: TGTGCCAGCAGAACAGGGGACTTACTATACGAGCAGTACTTC.

The V and J genes are TRBV30 and TRBJ2-7; the match to TRBD1 covers 10 bases. The CDR3 spans 13 residues. CDR1 is GTSNPN and CDR2 is SVGIG in the germline V gene (reference sequence). The junction had 2 bases not matched to a gene; V was cut back by 3 bases and J by 3 bases. The CDR3 bases are TGTGCCTGGAGCCGGGACAGGGGCTACGAGCAGTACTTC. Amino acids: CAWSRDRGYEQYF.

The J gene is TRBJ2-7, the V gene TRBV7-8; 13 bases line up with TRBD2. With V trimmed by 4 bases and J by 2 bases, 8 bases remained unmatched. Germline V lookup: CDR1 SGHVS, CDR2 FQNEAQ. CDR3 length equals 17 residues. CDR3 nucleotide sequence: TGTGCCAGCAGCTGGCCCCGGACTAGCGGGAGCACCTACGAGCAGTACTTC. Its translation is CASSWPRTSGSTYEQYF.

The chain is built from TRBV18 and TRBJ1-2, with a tentative D call TRBD1 (5 bases). V was pared by 3 bases and J by 5 bases, with 22 bases between. The length of the CDR3 is 17 residues. CDR1 and CDR2 from the germline V gene are KGHSH and LQKENI. The CDR3: CASSPGQSATTGYGYTF. The DNA of the CDR3 is TGTGCCAGCTCACCGGGGCAGTCGGCGACCACGGGGTATGGCTACACCTTC.

This clone was seen only once. This chain uses TRBV7-3 with TRBJ2-3; maybe TRBD1 (6 bases). The CDR3 runs to 13 residues. Germline CDR1 and CDR2: SGHTA and FQGTGA. Trimming stripped 5 bases from V and 4 bases from J, with 10 bases between. The CDR3 region is CASSDSGADTQYF. DNA for the CDR3: TGTGCCAGCAGCGACTCAGGGGCAGATACGCAGTATTTT.

The rearrangement joins TRBV6-5 to TRBJ1-6; tentatively, D is TRBD1 (6 bases). The CDR3 is made up of 11 amino acids. V was trimmed by 7 bases and J by 10 bases, leaving 8 bases between them. Germline V gene sequence: CDR1 MNHEY, CDR2 SVGAGI. The CDR3: CASTGGSPLHF. The CDR3 coding sequence is TGTGCCAGCACGGGGGGCTCACCCCTCCACTTT.